The sequence of this T cell receptor beta chain was determined in a study of T cells after yellow fever vaccination. TCRdb used MiXCR to reprocess the 5' RACE reads, holding one entry per CDR3 protein. The sample consists of a few hundred thousand distinct CDR3 sequences, 10% to 15% of them appearing once. Specimen: CD4+ T cells sorted from PBMCs, collected 45 days after the yellow fever booster vaccination. This clonotype was obtained from a man aged 25 to 40 who received the YFV17D yellow fever vaccine.

This CDR3 is CASRSTSGEQETQYF. For the CDR3, the DNA is TGTGCCAGCAGATCGACTAGCGGGGAACAAGAGACCCAGTACTTC. The chain combines TRBV7-9 with TRBJ2-5; 11 bases fit TRBD2. The CDR3 totals 15 residues. With 6 bases clipped from V and 2 bases from J, the junction kept 5 bases outside the gene matches. Germline V gene sequence: CDR1 SEHNR, CDR2 FQNEAQ (reference sequence).